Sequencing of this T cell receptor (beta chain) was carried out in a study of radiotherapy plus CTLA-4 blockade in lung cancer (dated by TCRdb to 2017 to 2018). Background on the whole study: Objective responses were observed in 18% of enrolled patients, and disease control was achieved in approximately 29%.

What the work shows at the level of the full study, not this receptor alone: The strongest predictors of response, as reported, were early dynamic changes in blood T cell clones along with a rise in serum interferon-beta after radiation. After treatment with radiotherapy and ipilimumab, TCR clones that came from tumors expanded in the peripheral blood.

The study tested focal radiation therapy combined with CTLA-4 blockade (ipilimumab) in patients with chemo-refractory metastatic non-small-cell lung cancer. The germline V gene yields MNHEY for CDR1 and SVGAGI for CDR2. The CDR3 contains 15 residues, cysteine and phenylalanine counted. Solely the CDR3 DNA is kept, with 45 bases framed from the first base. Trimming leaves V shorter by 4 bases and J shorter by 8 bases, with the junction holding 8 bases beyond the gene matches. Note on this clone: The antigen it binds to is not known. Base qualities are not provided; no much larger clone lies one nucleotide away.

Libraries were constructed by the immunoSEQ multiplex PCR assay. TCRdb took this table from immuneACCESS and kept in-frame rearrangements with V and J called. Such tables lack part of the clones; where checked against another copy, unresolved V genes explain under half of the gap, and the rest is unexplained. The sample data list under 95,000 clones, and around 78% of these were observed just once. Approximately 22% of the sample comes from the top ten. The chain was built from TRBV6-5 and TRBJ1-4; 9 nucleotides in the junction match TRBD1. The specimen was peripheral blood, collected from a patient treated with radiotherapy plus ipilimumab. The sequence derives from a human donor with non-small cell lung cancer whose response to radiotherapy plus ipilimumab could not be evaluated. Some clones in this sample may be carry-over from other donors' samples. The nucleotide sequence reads TGTGCCAGCAGTTCCCACAGGGGGCGCGGGGAAAAACTGTTTTTT. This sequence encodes CASSSHRGRGEKLFF.